Described below is a single T cell receptor beta chain sequence and its context. This sample stems from a study of blood T cell repertoires in COVID-19. In the study overall: The origin of the acute and convalescent COVID-19 samples was the United States, Italy and Spain.

The protocol was immunoSEQ multiplex PCR, while the TCRdb copy is restricted to in-frame clones and leaves out a portion. Counted here are hundreds of thousands of clones, 75% to 85% occurring once; the ten biggest clones make up less than 8%. Participants were aged about 18 to 100 years from approximately 24 US areas. Cohorts were assigned according to the clinical history that participants reported. Trimming shortened V by 3 bases and J by 8 bases, and 13 bases separated the two germline ends. There are 14 residues in the CDR3. CDR1 is MGHDK and CDR2 is SYGVNS in the germline V gene. The sequencing input was PBMCs or T cells enriched from blood (not recorded which). This chain joins TRBV25-1 and TRBJ1-4; possible D gene TRBD1, 6 bases. The sequence was collected from a woman between 40 and 55 years old with acute COVID-19. CDR3 sequence: CASSESGGFEKLFF. The CDR3 DNA sequence: TGTGCCAGCAGTGAGAGCGGGGGCTTCGAAAAACTGTTTTTT.